These 2 T cell receptor beta chains share one sample of origin, sequenced in a study of cytomegalovirus exposure and HLA in healthy donors. TCRdb keeps only in-frame clones here, not all; method: immunoSEQ multiplex PCR. The sample shows more than 45,000 clones, roughly 89% of them seen only once. Sequencing input: PBMCs. Source of these receptors: a woman aged 18-35 years in good health and CMV-seronegative.

V is TRBV30 and J is TRBJ1-3; no firm D call. Trimming cost V 5 bases and J 4 bases, with 12 bases left between them. The CDR3 is 13 amino acids. Germline values: CDR1 GTSNPN, CDR2 SVGIG (reference sequence). This CDR3 is CAWGLGSGNTIYF. The CDR3 DNA follows: TGTGCCTGGGGACTGGGGTCCGGAAACACCATATATTTT.

DNA for the CDR3: TGTGCCAGCAGCGTACTTGGCAATCAGCCCCAGCATTTT. It yields the protein CASSVLGNQPQHF. The V call is TRBV9, the J call TRBJ1-5; D ambiguous. This CDR3 has 13 residues. Germline CDR1 is SGDLS and CDR2 is YYNGEE. Trimming removed 1 base at V and 2 bases at J, with 4 bases between.